This record covers a single T cell receptor (beta chain). Its antigen is currently unknown. The sample comes from a study of shared clonotypes between healthy human individuals. Study-level points and caveats: Of the naive CD4 clonotypes, approximately 5% were shared across a few donors. Expectations were that clonotype sharing among donors would be affected by sequencing depth. The study found lower generation probabilities in non-shared clonotypes than in those shared by all four donors. Generally, naive subsets (rather than memory subsets) showed larger estimated richness.

CDR3 size: 13 residues. Trimming removed 3 bases at V and 3 bases at J, with 6 bases between. Looked up from germline, CDR1 is SGHTA and CDR2 is FQGNSA. Produced via immunoSEQ multiplex PCR; TCRdb's table is partial and in-frame only. The table lists 2 million to 2.5 million clones, approximately 90% of them singletons, with around 0.38% in the top ten. The sequence was collected from a man aged 18 to 29 in good health. Some clones in this sample may be carry-over from other donors' samples. Sequencing input: naive CD4+ T cells from PBMCs. Subset specified: CD45RA+ positively selected. This chain links TRBV7-2 with TRBJ1-5; D unresolved. CDR3 loop: CASSLNPNQPQHF. CDR3 nucleotides: TGTGCCAGCAGCTTGAACCCCAATCAGCCCCAGCATTTT. Supplemented by reference TRBV7-2 and TRBJ1-5, the full variable domain reads GAGVSQSPSNKVTEKGKDVELRCDPISGHTALYWYRQSLGQGLEFLIYFQGNSAPDKSGLPSDRFSAERTGGSVSTLTIQRTQQEDSAVYLCASSLNPNQPQHFGDGTRLSIL.